A selection of T cell receptor beta chains follows, all from one sample in a study of T cell changes during pregnancy in multiple sclerosis. Profiled with immunoSEQ multiplex PCR; TCRdb holds only in-frame clones, not every one. The sample includes 42,000 or so clones, approximately 94% seen only once; the top ten take 6.5% to 9.5%. The specimen was CD8+ T cells from peripheral blood mononuclear cells, collected in the third trimester of pregnancy. These receptor sequences come from a female donor with multiple sclerosis, enrolled in a pregnancy study. Both conserved end residues are part of each CDR3. A D gene is named only where the DNA matches it firmly. Clone size is given for some rows only: seen once, a few or many times, or a class if the clone is expanded.

d_call: .; clone_size: .; cdr3_length: 16; j_call: TRBJ2-2; v_call: TRBV13; cdr3_nt: TGTGCCAGCAGCTTAACGGGACTCGCTAACACCGGGGAGCTGTTTTTT; cdr3_aa: CASSLTGLANTGELFF
d_call: TRBD1; clone_size: .; cdr3_length: 11; j_call: TRBJ2-7; v_call: TRBV2; cdr3_nt: TGTGCCAGCAGGACCGACAGGGGGACATACTTC; cdr3_aa: CASRTDRGTYF
d_call: TRBD1; clone_size: .; cdr3_length: 16; j_call: TRBJ2-7; v_call: TRBV29-1; cdr3_nt: TGCAGCGTTGATACCACTGGGCGACAGGGTGGCTACGAGCAGTACTTC; cdr3_aa: CSVDTTGRQGGYEQYF
d_call: .; clone_size: .; cdr3_length: 15; j_call: TRBJ1-5; v_call: TRBV4-2; cdr3_nt: TGTGCCAGCAGCCAAGATAGGGGGAGCAATCAGCCCCAGCATTTT; cdr3_aa: CASSQDRGSNQPQHF
d_call: .; clone_size: .; cdr3_length: 15; j_call: TRBJ2-5; v_call: TRBV7-7; cdr3_nt: TGTGCTAGCAGCCGGGCCCCGGCCAGGGGAGAGACCCAGTACTTC; cdr3_aa: CASSRAPARGETQYF
d_call: .; clone_size: .; cdr3_length: 13; j_call: TRBJ2-5; v_call: TRBV18; cdr3_nt: TGTGCCAGCTCACCGGGGCCTCCGGAGACCCAGTACTTC; cdr3_aa: CASSPGPPETQYF
d_call: .; clone_size: .; cdr3_length: 17; j_call: TRBJ2-6; v_call: TRBV21-1; cdr3_nt: TGTGCCAGCAGCAATGAGGATTTCAGCTCTGGGGCCAACGTCCTGACTTTC; cdr3_aa: CASSNEDFSSGANVLTF
d_call: .; clone_size: .; cdr3_length: 14; j_call: TRBJ2-5; v_call: TRBV5-4; cdr3_nt: TGTGCCAGCAGCCGCCCGCTAGACCAAGAGACCCAGTACTTC; cdr3_aa: CASSRPLDQETQYF
d_call: TRBD1; clone_size: .; cdr3_length: 15; j_call: TRBJ2-7; v_call: TRBV30; cdr3_nt: TGTGCCTGGAGTGAGCGGGGACAGGGATACCACGAGCAGTACTTC; cdr3_aa: CAWSERGQGYHEQYF
d_call: .; clone_size: once; cdr3_length: 12; j_call: TRBJ2-5; v_call: TRBV9; cdr3_nt: TGTGCCAGCAGCAACTCACCAGAGACCCAGTACTTC; cdr3_aa: CASSNSPETQYF
d_call: .; clone_size: .; cdr3_length: 15; j_call: TRBJ2-7; v_call: TRBV6-5; cdr3_nt: TGTGCCAGCAGCCCCGGAGACTCCTCCCTCTACGAGCAGTACTTC; cdr3_aa: CASSPGDSSLYEQYF
d_call: .; clone_size: .; cdr3_length: 17; j_call: TRBJ2-7; v_call: TRBV15; cdr3_nt: TGTGCCACCAGCCCAGGGGTGACAGGAGACCGGAGCGACGAGCAGTACTTC; cdr3_aa: CATSPGVTGDRSDEQYF
d_call: TRBD2; clone_size: few; cdr3_length: 15; j_call: TRBJ2-1; v_call: TRBV7-2; cdr3_nt: TGTGCCAGCAGCTTAACAAGCGGGAGGCACAATGAGCAGTTCTTC; cdr3_aa: CASSLTSGRHNEQFF
d_call: .; clone_size: .; cdr3_length: 15; j_call: TRBJ2-1; v_call: TRBV19; cdr3_nt: TGTGCCAGTAGTATAGCAGGATGGCCCTACAATGAGCAGTTCTTC; cdr3_aa: CASSIAGWPYNEQFF
d_call: .; clone_size: .; cdr3_length: 16; j_call: TRBJ2-6; v_call: TRBV28; cdr3_nt: TGTGCCAGCAGTTTCGGGGTGATAACTGGGGCCAACGTCCTGACTTTC; cdr3_aa: CASSFGVITGANVLTF
d_call: .; clone_size: .; cdr3_length: 13; j_call: TRBJ1-2; v_call: TRBV30; cdr3_nt: TGTGCCTGGAGTTATGGCGGGACCGATGGCTACACCTTC; cdr3_aa: CAWSYGGTDGYTF
d_call: .; clone_size: .; cdr3_length: 16; j_call: TRBJ2-7; v_call: TRBV6-1; cdr3_nt: TGTGCCAGCAGTGAAGTTTTAGGGGTAGGGGTGGGCGAGCAGTACTTC; cdr3_aa: CASSEVLGVGVGEQYF
d_call: TRBD2; clone_size: .; cdr3_length: 17; j_call: TRBJ2-7; v_call: TRBV28; cdr3_nt: TGTGCCAGCAGTCCCCGGACTAGCGGGGGAGGCTCCTACGAGCAGTACTTC; cdr3_aa: CASSPRTSGGGSYEQYF
d_call: TRBD1; clone_size: .; cdr3_length: 15; j_call: TRBJ2-7; v_call: TRBV15; cdr3_nt: TGTGCCACCAGCAGAGACCGGACAGGGGGCGTCAAGCAGTACTTC; cdr3_aa: CATSRDRTGGVKQYF
d_call: TRBD2; clone_size: .; cdr3_length: 15; j_call: TRBJ2-5; v_call: TRBV7-9; cdr3_nt: TGTGCCAGCAGCTTTGGGCCAGCGGGACAAGAGACCCAGTACTTC; cdr3_aa: CASSFGPAGQETQYF
d_call: TRBD2; clone_size: .; cdr3_length: 18; j_call: TRBJ2-7; v_call: TRBV27; cdr3_nt: TGTGCCAGCAGTCTGTTACCGGGACTAGCGGGAGTAAGTAACGAGCAGTACTTC; cdr3_aa: CASSLLPGLAGVSNEQYF
d_call: TRBD2; clone_size: .; cdr3_length: 16; j_call: TRBJ2-1; v_call: TRBV7-2; cdr3_nt: TGTGCCAGCAGCTCGACCCCTAGCGGGAGGGCCAATGAGCAGTTCTTC; cdr3_aa: CASSSTPSGRANEQFF
d_call: TRBD2; clone_size: .; cdr3_length: 14; j_call: TRBJ2-7; v_call: TRBV30; cdr3_nt: TGTGCCTGGGAGAGCGGGAGCGGCTCCTACGAGCAGTACTTC; cdr3_aa: CAWESGSGSYEQYF
d_call: TRBD1; clone_size: once; cdr3_length: 15; j_call: TRBJ2-3; v_call: TRBV27; cdr3_nt: TGTGCCAGCAGTACCCCGGGACAGGGAACAGATACGCAGTATTTT; cdr3_aa: CASSTPGQGTDTQYF
d_call: TRBD1; clone_size: .; cdr3_length: 15; j_call: TRBJ1-5; v_call: TRBV7-9; cdr3_nt: TGTGCCAGCAGCCAAGGGACAGGGAATCATCAGCCCCAGCATTTT; cdr3_aa: CASSQGTGNHQPQHF
d_call: TRBD1; clone_size: once; cdr3_length: 20; j_call: TRBJ2-2; v_call: TRBV5-4; cdr3_nt: TGTGCCAGCAGCTTGGGGCCGGGACAGGGGGCGTATAGGAACACCGGGGAGCTGTTTTTT; cdr3_aa: CASSLGPGQGAYRNTGELFF
d_call: .; clone_size: .; cdr3_length: 12; j_call: TRBJ2-1; v_call: TRBV14; cdr3_nt: TGTGCCAGCAGCCAATTCTCCAATGAGCAGTTCTTC; cdr3_aa: CASSQFSNEQFF
d_call: TRBD1; clone_size: once; cdr3_length: 14; j_call: TRBJ2-7; v_call: TRBV7-9; cdr3_nt: TGTGCCAGCAGCCACCGGGACAGACCCTACGAGCAGTACTTC; cdr3_aa: CASSHRDRPYEQYF
d_call: TRBD1; clone_size: .; cdr3_length: 15; j_call: TRBJ2-1; v_call: TRBV14; cdr3_nt: TGTGCCAGCAGCCATTTTGGGACAGACTACGATGAGCAGTTCTTC; cdr3_aa: CASSHFGTDYDEQFF
d_call: .; clone_size: .; cdr3_length: 12; j_call: TRBJ1-1; v_call: TRBV4-2; cdr3_nt: TGTGCCAGCAGCCAAGATTCCCGGAGAGCTTTCTTT; cdr3_aa: CASSQDSRRAFF
d_call: TRBD1; clone_size: .; cdr3_length: 17; j_call: TRBJ1-1; v_call: TRBV28; cdr3_nt: TGTGCCAGCAGTTTACCTCGACAGGGGGCACTTAGGACTGAAGCTTTCTTT; cdr3_aa: CASSLPRQGALRTEAFF
d_call: .; clone_size: once; cdr3_length: 15; j_call: TRBJ2-5; v_call: TRBV27; cdr3_nt: TGTGCCAGCATCGACTCCTCTACCAATTCAAAGACCCAGTACTTC; cdr3_aa: CASIDSSTNSKTQYF
d_call: TRBD1; clone_size: .; cdr3_length: 13; j_call: TRBJ2-7; v_call: TRBV28; cdr3_nt: TGTGCCAGCACCGGGACAGGTCCCTACGAGCAGTACTTC; cdr3_aa: CASTGTGPYEQYF
d_call: .; clone_size: once; cdr3_length: 14; j_call: TRBJ2-7; v_call: TRBV27; cdr3_nt: TGTGCCAGCAGCTACGGACAGTCCCTTGGGGAGCAGTACTTC; cdr3_aa: CASSYGQSLGEQYF
d_call: .; clone_size: once; cdr3_length: 13; j_call: TRBJ2-7; v_call: TRBV6-6; cdr3_nt: TGTGCCAGCAGTTTGACTACGAACTACGAGCAGTACTTC; cdr3_aa: CASSLTTNYEQYF
d_call: .; clone_size: .; cdr3_length: 13; j_call: TRBJ1-4; v_call: TRBV18; cdr3_nt: TGTGCCAGCTCCCGCGGTCGGGGGGAAAAACTGTTTTTT; cdr3_aa: CASSRGRGEKLFF
d_call: TRBD2; clone_size: .; cdr3_length: 15; j_call: TRBJ2-2; v_call: TRBV29-1; cdr3_nt: TGCAGCGCGGGACTAGCGGGAGATAGGACCGGGGAGCTGTTTTTT; cdr3_aa: CSAGLAGDRTGELFF